These 10 T cell receptor beta chains were sequenced from one sample in a study of T cells in Graves' hyperthyroidism and ophthalmopathy. Amplified TCR beta CDR3 regions came from RNA transcripts. An initial round of RT-PCR targeting the TCR CDR3 relied on the HTBI primer set. Via MiXCR, TCRdb re-called the multiplex PCR reads, giving one row per CDR3 protein. The table includes 350,000 or so distinct CDR3 sequences, about 17% detected once. Sequenced sample: blood. These receptors came from a woman under 40 with Graves' hyperthyroidism that later progressed to Graves' ophthalmopathy.

This clonotype was picked up many times. The chain uses TRBV20-1 and TRBJ2-7; D call uncertain. The CDR3 runs 14 residues. V was pared by 2 bases and J by 1 base, with 12 bases between. Germline V gives CDR1 DFQATT, CDR2 SNEGSKA (reference sequence). As DNA, the CDR3 is TGCAGTGCTAGATCGGTCGAGAGTTCCTACGAGCAGTACTTC. This gives the protein CSARSVESSYEQYF.

In its sample, this clonotype was seen many times. The chain is built from TRBV11-2 and TRBJ2-7, with D possibly being TRBD2 (6 bases). Germline CDR1 is SGHAT and CDR2 is FQNNGV. The CDR3 is 15 amino acids. V lost 4 bases and J 5 bases, leaving 18 bases between the germline ends. In DNA form, the CDR3 reads TGTGCCAGCAGCTCAGGAGGGTCCAGGGACCACGAGCAGTACTTC. This codes for CASSSGGSRDHEQYF.

V usage is TRBV30 and J usage is TRBJ1-1; D is ambiguous. This CDR3 spans 15 amino acids. Germline V gene data show CDR1 as GTSNPN and CDR2 as SVGIG (reference sequence). The V end was cut by 0 bases, the J end by 1 base, with 12 bases between. CDR3 amino acids: CAWSVPAGPNTEAFF. CDR3 DNA sequence: TGTGCCTGGAGTGTACCAGCAGGCCCGAACACTGAAGCTTTCTTT.

There are many counts of this clonotype. This chain uses TRBV12-3 or TRBV12-4 with TRBJ2-3; D not certain. Trimming left V 1 base short and J 5 bases short, with 16 bases between. CDR3 size: 16 residues. The CDR3 sequence is CASSLDTPAGLDTQYF. For the CDR3, the DNA is TGTGCCAGCAGTTTAGACACGCCGGCCGGATTAGATACGCAGTATTTT.

At least ten counts were recorded for this clonotype. V is TRBV27 and J is TRBJ2-1, with D hard to call. CDR3 length equals 15 residues. Germline V CDR1 and CDR2: MNHEY, SMNVEV (reference sequence). V lost 2 bases and J 2 bases, leaving 10 bases between the germline ends. The CDR3, as DNA: TGTGCCAGCAGTTTAAGACTTACAACCTACAATGAGCAGTTCTTC. This gives the protein CASSLRLTTYNEQFF.

This clonotype was counted only a few times. J is TRBJ1-2 and V is TRBV5-4; D remains ambiguous. The CDR3 extends over 17 amino acids. CDR1 SGHNT and CDR2 YYREEE come from the germline V gene (reference sequence). Trimming removed 2 bases from V and 0 bases from J, with 17 bases in between. The CDR3 nucleotides read TGTGCCAGCAGCTTACGGAGGCTACTGGGCTCTAACTATGGCTACACCTTC. The encoded protein is CASSLRRLLGSNYGYTF. The full variable domain, with the rest looked up from reference TRBV5-4 and TRBJ1-2, is ETGVTQSPTHLIKTRGQQVTLRCSSQSGHNTVSWYQQALGQGPQFIFQYYREEENGRGNFPPRFSGLQFPNYSSELNVNALELDDSALYLCASSLRRLLGSNYGYTFGSGTRLTVV.

Concerning this clonotype: This sequence may be a read error, since a much larger clone differs from it by one base. The J gene is TRBJ1-1, the V gene TRBV10-2, with TRBD1 matching over 10 bases. Trimming took 3 bases from V and 4 from J; bases not matched to a gene: 2. Germline V gene lookup returns CDR1 WSHSY and CDR2 SAAADI. This CDR3 is 14 amino acids long. CDR3 in amino acids: CASSDRTGGTEAFF. CDR3 coding DNA: TGCGCCAGCAGTGACAGGACAGGGGGCACTGAAGCTTTCTTT.

There are a few counts of this clonotype. CDR3 in DNA: TGTGCCACCATCACCCCGACTAGCGGTTCCTACGAGCAGTACTTC. As protein: CATITPTSGSYEQYF. The V and J genes are TRBV19 and TRBJ2-7, with 9 nucleotides matching TRBD2. This CDR3 spans 15 amino acids. With 10 bases clipped from V and 1 base from J, the junction kept 11 bases outside the gene matches. CDR1 LNHDA and CDR2 SQIVND come from the germline V gene (reference sequence).

This clonotype was seen repeatedly, ten times or more. The genes are TRBV14 and TRBJ1-1, with D possibly being TRBD1 (6 bases). The CDR3 is 13 residues long. Germline assignment: CDR1 SGHDN and CDR2 FVKESK. Trimming stripped 3 bases from V and 5 bases from J, with 10 bases between. The CDR3 bases are TGTGCCAGCAGCCAGCAGGGGTTAACTGAAGCTTTCTTT. It yields the protein CASSQQGLTEAFF.

The table lists this clonotype with many counts. The rearrangement uses TRBV27 and TRBJ2-1; no definite D call. Deletions cut 1 base from V and 8 bases from J, with 9 bases between. The CDR3 has 13 amino acids. CDR1 and CDR2 from the germline V gene are MNHEY and SMNVEV (reference sequence). CDR3 sequence: CASSLLFPHEQFF. Here the CDR3 DNA reads TGTGCCAGCAGTTTATTGTTCCCCCATGAGCAGTTCTTC.